This is a list of T cell receptor beta chains from one sample in a study of early stage breast cancer tumors. Clones were read by immunoSEQ multiplex PCR, and TCRdb kept only the in-frame ones, dropping some. The sample holds 51,000 or so clones, approximately 80% seen once. The sequenced sample was blood. These receptor sequences come from a person in their fifties with breast cancer. Each CDR3 is given with its conserved first and last residue. Fields, in order: D gene, V gene, clone size, J gene, CDR3 DNA, CDR3 protein. D genes are given only for firm matches. Part of the rows lack a size; the others show once, few, many or a class for expanded clones.

>NA|TRBV30|NA|TRBJ1-1
TGTGCCTGGAGTGTGTGGGGGTCATCTGAAGCTTTCTTT
CAWSVWGSSEAFF
>NA|TRBV19|NA|TRBJ1-4
TGTGCCAGTAGTATTACCAGCGCAACTAATGAAAAACTGTTTTTT
CASSITSATNEKLFF
>TRBD1|TRBV6-5|NA|TRBJ2-7
TGTGCCAGCAGTTACTCGGGACAGGGAGTCTACGAGCAGTACTTC
CASSYSGQGVYEQYF
>NA|TRBV7-2|NA|TRBJ1-2
TGTGCCAGCAGCACGGACTGGCACTATGGCTACACCTTC
CASSTDWHYGYTF
>NA|TRBV5-1|NA|TRBJ1-1
TGCGCCAGCAGCTTGGGAGGGGGAGTCACTGAAGCTTTCTTT
CASSLGGGVTEAFF
>TRBD2|TRBV11-3|NA|TRBJ2-1
TGTGCCAGCAGCTCGACTAGCGGGAATCGTTACAATGAGCAGTTCTTC
CASSSTSGNRYNEQFF
>NA|TRBV7-9|NA|TRBJ2-7
TGTGCCAGCAGCGTAAGCTCCTACGAGCAGTACTTC
CASSVSSYEQYF
>NA|TRBV28|few|TRBJ1-1
TGTGCCAGCAGTTCTGGGTTTGACACTGAAGCTTTCTTT
CASSSGFDTEAFF
>TRBD1|TRBV5-4|few|TRBJ1-6
TGTGCCAGCAGCTTGGACAGGGGGAATTCACCCCTCCACTTT
CASSLDRGNSPLHF
>TRBD1|TRBV7-9|NA|TRBJ2-3
TGTGCCAGCAGCTCCCGGACAGGGAAGGCCACAGATACGCAGTATTTT
CASSSRTGKATDTQYF